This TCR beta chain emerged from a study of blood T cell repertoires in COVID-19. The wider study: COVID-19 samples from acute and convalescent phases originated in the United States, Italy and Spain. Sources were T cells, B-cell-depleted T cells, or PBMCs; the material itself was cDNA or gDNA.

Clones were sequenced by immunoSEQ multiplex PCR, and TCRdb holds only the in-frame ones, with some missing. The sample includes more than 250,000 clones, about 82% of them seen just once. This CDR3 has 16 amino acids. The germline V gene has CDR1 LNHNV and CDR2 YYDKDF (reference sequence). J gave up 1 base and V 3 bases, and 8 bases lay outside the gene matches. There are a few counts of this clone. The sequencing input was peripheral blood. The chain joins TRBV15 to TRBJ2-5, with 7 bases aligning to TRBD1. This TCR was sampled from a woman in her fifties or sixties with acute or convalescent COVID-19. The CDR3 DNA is TGTGCCACCAGCAGGGGGGACAGACCAACCCAAGAGACCCAGTACTTC. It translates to CATSRGDRPTQETQYF.